Here is one T cell receptor (beta chain) with its context. Its cognate antigen is unknown. TCRdb passed the 5' RACE reads through MiXCR, listing each CDR3 protein once. The table has more than 500,000 distinct CDR3 sequences, roughly 5% seen once. This specimen comes from a study of CD8 T cells in ankylosing spondylitis. Germline CDR1 reads MDHEN; CDR2 reads SYDVKM. The ends were cut back, 4 bases at V and 4 bases at J, with 15 bases in the middle. The CDR3 has 15 residues. Study-wide results and limits: Clones tied to disease were said to be significantly enriched in matched ankylosing spondylitis synovial fluid. CD8+ disease-linked clones were present at relatively low frequencies in blood. In ankylosing spondylitis blood, a motif of roughly 8 highly homologous TCR beta variants appeared characteristic. Certain motif variants had earlier been reported in reactive arthritis synovial fluid and blood.

The sequenced material came from blood, either unsorted or a sorted T cell fraction (not recorded which). The receptor was isolated from a male donor with ankylosing spondylitis. The J gene is TRBJ2-3, the V gene TRBV28, with D hard to call. The CDR3 region has the DNA TGTGCCAGCAGTTGGTTTAGGATGAAATCAGATACGCAGTATTTT. Translated, it gives CASSWFRMKSDTQYF.